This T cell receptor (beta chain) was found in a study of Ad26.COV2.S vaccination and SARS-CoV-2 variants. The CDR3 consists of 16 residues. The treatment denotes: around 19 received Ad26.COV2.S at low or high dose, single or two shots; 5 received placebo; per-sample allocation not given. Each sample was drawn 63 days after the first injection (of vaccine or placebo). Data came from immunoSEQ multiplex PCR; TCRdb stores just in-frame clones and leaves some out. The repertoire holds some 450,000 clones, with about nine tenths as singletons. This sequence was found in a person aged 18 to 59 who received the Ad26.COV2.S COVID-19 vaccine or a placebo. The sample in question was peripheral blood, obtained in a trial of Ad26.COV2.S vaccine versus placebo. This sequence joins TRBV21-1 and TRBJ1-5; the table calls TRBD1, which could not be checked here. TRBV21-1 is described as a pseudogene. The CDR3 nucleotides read TGTGCCAGTGTCGAAGGACAGGGGAAGACCAATCAGCCCCAGCATTTT. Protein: CASVEGQGKTNQPQHF.